This note documents a single T cell receptor (beta chain) sequence. The data stem from a study of blood T cell repertoires in COVID-19. Looking at the study overall: The samples span acute and convalescent COVID-19 from the United States, Italy and Spain. Nucleic acid was either cDNA or gDNA, and it came from T cells, B-cell-depleted T cells, or PBMCs.

V was clipped by 5 bases and J by 5 bases, with 13 bases between them. The CDR3 runs 15 residues. Germline CDR1 is SGHVS and CDR2 is FQNEAQ. As processed by the authors: Researchers report that nucleated cell counts were estimated from reference gene primer amplification. Method: immunoSEQ multiplex PCR; TCRdb's copy keeps in-frame clones and lacks some. V, J and clone size are those of that table, while D and trimming were read from the DNA. The sample contains fewer than 35,000 clones, less than 85% of which appear only once. Sequenced sample: peripheral blood. This receptor was identified in a man of 80 years or more with active or convalescent COVID-19. The V call is TRBV7-8, the J call TRBJ1-6; D is undetermined. In DNA form, the CDR3 reads TGTGCCAGCAGCGCAATCGGGAGGGATAATTCACCCCTCCACTTT. Translated: CASSAIGRDNSPLHF.